This T cell receptor (beta chain) was sequenced in a study of blood T cell repertoires in COVID-19. The germline gives CDR1 MDHEN, CDR2 SYDVKM. Germline trimming cut 5 bases from V and 5 bases from J; bases unmatched to any gene: 11. The CDR3 has 15 amino acids. This clone was counted ten times or more. Source study methods: Researchers report that nucleated cell counts were estimated from reference gene primer amplification. Measured with immunoSEQ multiplex PCR; TCRdb has only the in-frame clones, and not every one. The DNA gave D and trimming, while V, J and clone size come from that table. Altogether 110,000 or so clones are present, roughly four fifths being singletons, with the ten largest covering roughly 2.5%.

The specimen was peripheral blood. The J gene is TRBJ1-2, the V gene TRBV28; 7 bases are a match to TRBD1. This sequence was found in a man aged 45 to 65 with acute or convalescent COVID-19. CDR3: CASSRTGTVLYGYTF. The CDR3 DNA reads TGTGCCAGCAGTCGAACCGGGACAGTACTATATGGCTACACCTTC.